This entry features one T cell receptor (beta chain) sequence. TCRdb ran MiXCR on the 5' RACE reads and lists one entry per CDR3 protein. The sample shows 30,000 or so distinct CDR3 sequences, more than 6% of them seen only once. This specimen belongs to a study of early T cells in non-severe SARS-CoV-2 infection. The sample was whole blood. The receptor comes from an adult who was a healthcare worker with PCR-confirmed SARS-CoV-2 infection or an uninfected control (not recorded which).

In DNA, the CDR3 is TGTGCCAGCAGCCAAGACACAGCCTTTACGGTGTATTTT. Its protein is CASSQDTAFTVYF. This chain joins TRBV3-1 and TRBJ2-3; no definite D call. This CDR3 is built from 13 residues. Between the trimmed V and J ends, which lost 0 bases and 14 bases, there was a span of 15 bases. The germline V gene encodes CDR1 LGHDT and CDR2 YNNKEL (reference sequence).